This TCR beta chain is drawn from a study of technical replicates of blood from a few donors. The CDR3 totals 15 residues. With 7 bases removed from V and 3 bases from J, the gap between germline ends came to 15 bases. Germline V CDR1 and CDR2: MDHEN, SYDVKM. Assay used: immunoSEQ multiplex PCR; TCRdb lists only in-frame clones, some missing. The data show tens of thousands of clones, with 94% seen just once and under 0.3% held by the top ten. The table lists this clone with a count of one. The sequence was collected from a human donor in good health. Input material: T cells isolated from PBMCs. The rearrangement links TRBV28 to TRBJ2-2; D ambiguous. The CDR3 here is CASKVPREDTGELFF. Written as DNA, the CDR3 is TGTGCCAGCAAGGTCCCCCGAGAGGACACCGGGGAGCTGTTTTTT.